The rows below give T cell receptor beta chains drawn from one sample of a study of T cell responses to AZD1222 COVID-19 vaccine. TCRdb's table, derived via immunoSEQ multiplex PCR, lists solely in-frame clones and lacks some. The sample has 90,000 to 150,000 clones, 70% to 85% seen once. Sequenced here: peripheral blood, sampled on day 0 of AZD1222 vaccination. The receptors here all came from an adult in good health. Each CDR3 is given with its conserved first and last residue. D genes are given only for firm matches. The listing skips clone size in some rows; elsewhere it reads once, few, many or a size class.

cdr3_aa	cdr3_nt	v_call	d_call	clone_size	j_call
CASSEARGSTDTQYF	TGTGCCAGCAGTGAAGCGAGGGGAAGCACAGATACGCAGTATTTT	TRBV2	-	-	TRBJ2-3
CSGPEAFF	TGCAGTGGGCCTGAAGCTTTCTTT	TRBV20-1	-	-	TRBJ1-1
CASSPGSEQYF	TGTGCCAGCAGCCCGGGGAGCGAGCAGTACTTC	TRBV6-5	-	-	TRBJ2-7
CASSRNWDTEAFF	TGCGCCAGCAGCCGGAATTGGGACACTGAAGCTTTCTTT	TRBV4-1	-	-	TRBJ1-1
CASSLARGDEQYF	TGTGCCAGCAGCTTAGCGCGAGGGGACGAGCAGTACTTC	TRBV7-9	-	-	TRBJ2-7
CATSDSSFNQPQHF	TGTGCCACCAGTGATTCCAGCTTCAATCAGCCCCAGCATTTT	TRBV24-1	-	-	TRBJ1-5
CASSNHGGGVTNSPLHF	TGTGCCAGCAGCAACCATGGGGGAGGGGTCACTAATTCACCCCTCCACTTT	TRBV7-6	-	-	TRBJ1-6
CATRGSLRQPQHF	TGTGCCACCAGGGGGAGCCTACGACAGCCCCAGCATTTT	TRBV5-8	TRBD1	-	TRBJ1-5
CASSLALGGTYEQYF	TGTGCCAGCAGCTTAGCGCTAGGGGGAACCTACGAGCAGTACTTC	TRBV7-2	-	-	TRBJ2-7
CASSGALSGANVLTF	TGCGCCAGCAGCGGGGCCCTCTCTGGGGCCAACGTCCTGACTTTC	TRBV5-1	-	-	TRBJ2-6
CASSSGLNYNSPLHF	TGTGCCAGCAGCTCGGGACTAAATTATAATTCACCCCTCCACTTT	TRBV5-6	-	-	TRBJ1-6
CASSSRRSRGGNNQPQHF	TGTGCCAGTAGCTCCCGGAGGAGCAGGGGGGGAAATAATCAGCCCCAGCATTTT	TRBV19	TRBD1	-	TRBJ1-5
CATSRDGQGEAFF	TGTGCCACCAGCAGAGACGGACAGGGTGAAGCTTTCTTT	TRBV15	TRBD1	-	TRBJ1-1
CASSAGTGDYNEQFF	TGTGCCAGCAGCGCTGGGACAGGGGACTACAATGAGCAGTTCTTC	TRBV5-8	TRBD1	few	TRBJ2-1
CASSDYWLERAYEQYF	TGCGCCAGCAGTGATTATTGGCTAGAAAGGGCGTACGAGCAGTACTTC	TRBV10-1	-	-	TRBJ2-7
CASKPIDTHYEQYF	TGTGCCAGCAAGCCGATCGACACCCACTACGAGCAGTACTTC	TRBV7-2	-	-	TRBJ2-7
CASSSAGQGIQETQYF	TGTGCCAGCAGTTCGGCGGGACAGGGGATCCAAGAGACCCAGTACTTC	TRBV27	TRBD1	few	TRBJ2-5
CASSQVYGAGGYTF	TGTGCCAGCAGCCAAGTTTATGGAGCGGGTGGCTACACCTTC	TRBV3-1/TRBV3-2	-	-	TRBJ1-2
CASSPAGVDSPLHF	TGCGCCAGCAGCCCAGCCGGGGTAGACTCACCCCTCCACTTT	TRBV5-1	-	-	TRBJ1-6
CASSLSGNNEKLFF	TGTGCCAGCAGTTTGTCCGGGAATAATGAAAAACTGTTTTTT	TRBV6-5	-	-	TRBJ1-4
CASSLITGVGNEQYF	TGTGCCAGCAGCCTCATCACGGGAGTGGGCAACGAGCAGTACTTC	TRBV5-6	-	-	TRBJ2-7
CASSRWQGDSSYNEQFF	TGTGCCAGTAGTCGGTGGCAGGGAGATAGCTCCTACAATGAGCAGTTCTTC	TRBV19	-	-	TRBJ2-1
CASRGRADTQYF	TGTGCCAGTAGGGGAAGAGCAGATACGCAGTATTTT	TRBV19	-	-	TRBJ2-3
CASSPIVGQGFYGYTF	TGTGCCAGCTCACCTATTGTGGGACAGGGGTTCTATGGCTACACCTTC	TRBV18	TRBD1	once	TRBJ1-2
CASSLVVLGELFF	TGCGCCAGCAGCTTGGTCGTTCTGGGGGAGCTGTTTTTT	TRBV5-1	-	-	TRBJ2-2
CASSYQGADYGYTF	TGTGCCAGCAGTTACCAGGGGGCCGACTATGGCTACACCTTC	TRBV6-6	TRBD1	-	TRBJ1-2
CATSRDSLTGAGNTIYF	TGTGCCACCAGCAGAGATTCCCTAACAGGGGCTGGAAACACCATATATTTT	TRBV15	TRBD1	few	TRBJ1-3
CASSHTDSYNEQFF	TGTGCCAGCAGCCATACCGACAGTTACAATGAGCAGTTCTTC	TRBV6-2/TRBV6-3	-	-	TRBJ2-1
CASSLERTEAFF	TGTGCCAGCAGTTTGGAACGGACTGAAGCTTTCTTT	TRBV12-3/TRBV12-4	-	-	TRBJ1-1
CATAAPFGVREAFF	TGTGCCACAGCGGCGCCTTTCGGGGTGAGGGAGGCTTTCTTT	TRBV2	-	-	TRBJ1-1
CASSDDRPGSVGSPLHF	TGCGCCAGCAGCGACGACAGGCCAGGGTCCGTGGGTTCACCCCTCCACTTT	TRBV5-1	-	-	TRBJ1-6
CASGVVGNTIYF	TGTGCCAGCGGGGTGGTTGGAAACACCATATATTTT	TRBV12-3/TRBV12-4	-	-	TRBJ1-3
CASKNGINYGYTF	TGTGCCAGCAAGAACGGAATCAACTATGGCTACACCTTC	TRBV2	-	-	TRBJ1-2